This TCR beta chain came from a study of regulatory T cells in long-lasting Graves disease. This clonotype was recorded at least ten times. Relying on iRepertoire HTBI primers and Arm-PCR of CDR3 regions, the team built TCR beta libraries. TCRdb analysed the multiplex PCR reads with MiXCR anew, one entry per CDR3 protein. The sample includes roughly 500,000 distinct CDR3 sequences, around 12% of them seen just once. Time point in this sample: newly diagnosed GD, antithyroid drugs for less than 3 months. There was RNA extracted from PBMCs, and the TCR library was made from it. This same sample was also part of a study on T cells in Graves' hyperthyroidism and ophthalmopathy. That source notes: Exclusion of patients followed from uncontrolled infection, other autoimmune disease, pregnancy or lactation. HTBI primers were used for first-round RT-PCR of the TCR CDR3.

Specimen: peripheral blood mononuclear cells (PBMCs), collected at new diagnosis, from a patient treated with antithyroid drugs. The TCR originated in a woman younger than 45 with Graves disease.

The CDR3 nucleotides read TGTGCCAGCAGCCAAGACATCGAACCGGGACACCCCTATGGCTACACCTTC. This encodes CASSQDIEPGHPYGYTF. The chain links TRBV3-1 to TRBJ1-2, with D possibly being TRBD1 (6 bases). This CDR3 spans 17 amino acids. Trimming left V 0 bases short and J 4 bases short, with 18 bases between. Germline V gene lookup returns CDR1 LGHDT and CDR2 YNNKEL (reference sequence). The complete variable domain, with remaining parts taken from reference TRBV3-1 and TRBJ1-2, reads DTAVSQTPKYLVTQMGNDKSIKCEQNLGHDTMYWYKQDSKKFLKIMFSYNNKELIINETVPNRFSPKSPDKAHLNLHINSLELGDSAVYFCASSQDIEPGHPYGYTFGSGTRLTVV.